Sequencing of this TCR beta chain was carried out in a study of blood T cell repertoires in COVID-19. On the study more broadly: PBMCs, B-cell-depleted T cells, or T cells were the source of the cDNA or gDNA that made up the material.

Adults between roughly 18 and 100 years of age took part from about two dozen US areas. Sequencing was performed with immunoSEQ multiplex PCR; in TCRdb, only in-frame clones are kept and a portion is missing. Among roughly 400,000 clones listed, roughly 91% were seen once. The CDR3 has 17 amino acids. The ends lost 3 bases at V and 7 bases at J; junction bases unmatched: 16. Germline V CDR1 and CDR2: SGHNT, YYREEE (reference sequence). This TCR was recovered from a man between 18 and 35 years old who had recovered from COVID-19. The chain links TRBV5-4 to TRBJ2-3, with 8 nucleotides matching TRBD2. The sequenced material came from PBMCs or T cells enriched from blood (not recorded which). As DNA, the CDR3 is TGTGCCAGCAGCTCCCCGCTTAGCGGGAAGAAAGATCATACGCAGTATTTT. It is translated as CASSSPLSGKKDHTQYF.